This TCR beta chain comes out of a study of blood T cell repertoires in COVID-19. As for the study in general: Italy, Spain and the United States were the sources of the convalescent and acute COVID-19 samples.

Germline V gene lookup returns CDR1 SQVTM and CDR2 ANQGSEA. This CDR3 has 14 amino acids. J gave up 0 bases and V 6 bases, and 4 bases lay outside the gene matches. Per the original data handling: Nucleated cell counts were estimated from reference gene primer amplification. The method was immunoSEQ multiplex PCR; TCRdb's version includes in-frame clones alone and lacks a portion of them. That table is the source of V, J and clone size, and D and trimming were worked out from the DNA. The top ten clones hold roughly 2.1% of a sample with over 250,000 clones, 75% to 90% of them seen once. V usage is TRBV29-1 and J usage is TRBJ1-3; 8 positions match TRBD1. The sequence came from a man in his fifties or sixties with acute or convalescent COVID-19. The sequencing input was peripheral blood. CDR3 sequence reads: CSVGQGSSGNTIYF. The DNA of the CDR3 is TGCAGCGTAGGACAGGGTTCCTCTGGAAACACCATATATTTT.